The T cell receptor beta chain described here comes from a study of blood T cell repertoires in COVID-19. Method: immunoSEQ multiplex PCR; TCRdb's copy keeps in-frame clones and lacks some. The sample consists of about 200,000 clones, 84% of them appearing once. V lost 7 bases to trimming and J lost 6 bases, with 13 bases between them. The CDR3 covers 12 residues. This TCR was sampled from a woman in her 70s with active or convalescent COVID-19. Material for sequencing was peripheral blood. The V call is TRBV12-3 or TRBV12-4, the J call TRBJ2-7, with no clear D. The CDR3 loop reads CASTATRGEQYF. CDR3 coding DNA: TGTGCCAGCACTGCGACGAGAGGCGAGCAGTACTTC.